Listed here is a single TCR beta chain. Sequencing used immunoSEQ multiplex PCR; TCRdb keeps in-frame clones, though not all of them. The sample lists about 72,000 clones, about 89% seen once, with around 28% in the top ten. This sample stems from a study of siplizumab effects on memory and regulatory T cells. The CDR3 extends over 15 amino acids. V lost 3 bases and J 7 bases, leaving 17 bases between the germline ends. Germline V gene data show CDR1 as SGHRS and CDR2 as YFSETQ. The TCR originated in a human donor in good health. Sequences were obtained from CD8+ T cells sorted from blood. This sequence joins TRBV5-1 and TRBJ2-1, with a weak D call TRBD2 (7 bases). This CDR3 reads CASSYLGRGENEQFF. As DNA, the CDR3 is TGCGCCAGCAGCTACCTAGGGAGGGGGGAGAATGAGCAGTTCTTC.